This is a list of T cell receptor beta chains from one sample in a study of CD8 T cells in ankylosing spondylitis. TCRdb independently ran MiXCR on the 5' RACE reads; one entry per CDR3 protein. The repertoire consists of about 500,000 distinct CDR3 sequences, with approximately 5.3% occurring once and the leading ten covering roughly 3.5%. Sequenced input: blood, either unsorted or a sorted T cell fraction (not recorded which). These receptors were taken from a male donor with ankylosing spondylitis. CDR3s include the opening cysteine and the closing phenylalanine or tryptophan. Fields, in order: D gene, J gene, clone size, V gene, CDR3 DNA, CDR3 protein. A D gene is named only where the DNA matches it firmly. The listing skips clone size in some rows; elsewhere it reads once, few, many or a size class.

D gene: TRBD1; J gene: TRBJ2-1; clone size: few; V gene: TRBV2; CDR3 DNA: TGTGCCAGCAGCGGAGGGGACAGGATCTACAATGAGCAGTTCTTC; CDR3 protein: CASSGGDRIYNEQFF
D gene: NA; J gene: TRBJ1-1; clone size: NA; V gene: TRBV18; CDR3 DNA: TGTGCCAGCTCACCAACGGGGGCTGATGCTTTCTTT; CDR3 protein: CASSPTGADAFF
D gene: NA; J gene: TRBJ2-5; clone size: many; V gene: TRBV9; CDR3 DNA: TGTGCCAGCAGCCGAGGGGGGTCGAGAGAAGAGACCCAGTACTTC; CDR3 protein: CASSRGGSREETQYF
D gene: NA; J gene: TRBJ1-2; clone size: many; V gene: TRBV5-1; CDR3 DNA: TGCGCCAGCAGCTTGGTGGCTTCTGGGAACTATGGCTACACCTTC; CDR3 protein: CASSLVASGNYGYTF
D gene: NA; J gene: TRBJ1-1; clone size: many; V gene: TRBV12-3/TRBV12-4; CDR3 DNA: TGTGCCAGCAGTTTTGGCCTCGGGACCATAGGATTCACTGAAGCTTTCTTT; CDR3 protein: CASSFGLGTIGFTEAFF
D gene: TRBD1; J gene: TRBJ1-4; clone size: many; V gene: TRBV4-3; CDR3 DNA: TGCGCCAGCAGCTCTTGGACAGGGGGCACCACTAATGAAAAACTGTTTTTT; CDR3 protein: CASSSWTGGTTNEKLFF
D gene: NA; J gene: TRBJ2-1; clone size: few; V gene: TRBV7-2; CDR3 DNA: TGTGCCAGCAGCTTTCCGCACTACAATGAGCAGTTCTTC; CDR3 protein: CASSFPHYNEQFF
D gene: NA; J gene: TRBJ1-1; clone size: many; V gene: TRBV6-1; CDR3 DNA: TGTGCCAGCAGCCTCGACCGGGAAGGGACTGAAGCTTTCTTT; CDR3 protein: CASSLDREGTEAFF
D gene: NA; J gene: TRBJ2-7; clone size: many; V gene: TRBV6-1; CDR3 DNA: TGTGCCAGCAGGGGACGTAAAGGTCGTGGTGAGCAGTACTTC; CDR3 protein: CASRGRKGRGEQYF
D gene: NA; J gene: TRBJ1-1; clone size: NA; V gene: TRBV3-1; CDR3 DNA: TGTGCCAGCAGCCAAGATCAGGCGGTTCTGAACACTGAAGCTTTCTTT; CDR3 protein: CASSQDQAVLNTEAFF
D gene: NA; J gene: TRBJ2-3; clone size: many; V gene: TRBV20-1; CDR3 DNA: TGCAGTGCTACTAGCCCCAGTAGCACAGATACGCAGTATTTT; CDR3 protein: CSATSPSSTDTQYF
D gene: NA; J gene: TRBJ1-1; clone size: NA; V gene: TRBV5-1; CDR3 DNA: TGCGTCAGCAGCTTCATCCCGGGAGCCGAAGCTCTCTTT; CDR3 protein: CVSSFIPGAEALF
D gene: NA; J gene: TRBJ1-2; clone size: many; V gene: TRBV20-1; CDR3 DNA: TGCAGTGCTAGAGCCCGGACCTACGGCTACACCTTC; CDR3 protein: CSARARTYGYTF
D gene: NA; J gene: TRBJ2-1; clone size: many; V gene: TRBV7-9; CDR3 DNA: TGTGCCGATGACCAGGGGTTGTCGGGGAGACACCACAATGAGCAGTTCTTC; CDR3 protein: CADDQGLSGRHHNEQFF
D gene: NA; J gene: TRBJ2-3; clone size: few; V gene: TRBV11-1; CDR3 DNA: TGTGCCAGCAGCCAGGTGTCGGGTAGCGGCACGAGAACCCCCACAGATACGCAGTATTTT; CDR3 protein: CASSQVSGSGTRTPTDTQYF
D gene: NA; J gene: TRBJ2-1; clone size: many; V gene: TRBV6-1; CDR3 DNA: TGTGCCAGCAGCGTAGCCGGGACACCTTCCTACAATGAGCAGTTCTTC; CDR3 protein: CASSVAGTPSYNEQFF
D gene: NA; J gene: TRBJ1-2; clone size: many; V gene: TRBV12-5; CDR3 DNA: TGTGCTAGTGGTTTGGATTTGACGGGGCTGGATGGCTACACCTTC; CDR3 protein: CASGLDLTGLDGYTF
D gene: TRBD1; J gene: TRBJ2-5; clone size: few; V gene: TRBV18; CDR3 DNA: TGTGCCAGCTCCCCCGAGACAGGGGAAGAGACCCAGTACTTC; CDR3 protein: CASSPETGEETQYF
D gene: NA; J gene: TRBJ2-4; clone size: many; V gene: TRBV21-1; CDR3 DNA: TGTGCCAACGGGACCTTACTAGCCAAAAACATTCAGTACTTC; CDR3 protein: CANGTLLAKNIQYF
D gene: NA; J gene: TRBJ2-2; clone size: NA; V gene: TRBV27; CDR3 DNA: TGTGCCAGCGTATCCTCAGGCCCCGGGGAGCTGTTTTTT; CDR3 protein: CASVSSGPGELFF
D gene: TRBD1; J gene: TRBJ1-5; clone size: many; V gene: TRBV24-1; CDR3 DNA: TGTGCCACCAGTGATGGGGGACAGGGGGATTATCAGCCCCAGCATTTT; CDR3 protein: CATSDGGQGDYQPQHF
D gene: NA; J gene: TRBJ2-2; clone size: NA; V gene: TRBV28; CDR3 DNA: TGTGCCAGCAGTTTGTTCAGGGTCTCCGGGGAGCTGTTTTTT; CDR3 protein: CASSLFRVSGELFF
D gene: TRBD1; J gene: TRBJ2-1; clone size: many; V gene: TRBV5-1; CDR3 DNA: TGCGCCAGCAGCTTGGCGTCCGACAGGGGGATCCATGAGCAGTTCTTC; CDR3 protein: CASSLASDRGIHEQFF
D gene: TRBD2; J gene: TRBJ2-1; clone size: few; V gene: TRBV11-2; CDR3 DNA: TGTGCCAGCAGCTTAGTTCGGACTAGCGGGGTCTCCTACAATGAGCAGTTCTTC; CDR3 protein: CASSLVRTSGVSYNEQFF
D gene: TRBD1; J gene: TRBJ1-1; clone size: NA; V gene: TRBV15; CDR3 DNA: TGTGCCACCAGCAGTGGCGACAGGGCCACTGAAGCTTTCTTT; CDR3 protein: CATSSGDRATEAFF
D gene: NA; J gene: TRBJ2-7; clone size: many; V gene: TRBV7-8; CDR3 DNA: TGTGCCAGCAGCCAGGGACGGAGGGGGCTCTACCTCTACGAGCAGTACTTC; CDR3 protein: CASSQGRRGLYLYEQYF
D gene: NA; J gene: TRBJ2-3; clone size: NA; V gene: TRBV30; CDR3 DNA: TGTGCCTGGACCCTTCGGACAGATACGCAGTATTTT; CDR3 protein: CAWTLRTDTQYF
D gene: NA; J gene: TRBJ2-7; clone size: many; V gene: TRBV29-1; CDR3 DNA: TGCAGCGTGGCTACGGACAAAAGGTGGGGGGAGCAGTACTTC; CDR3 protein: CSVATDKRWGEQYF
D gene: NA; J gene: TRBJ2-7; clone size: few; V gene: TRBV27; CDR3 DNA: TGTGCCAGCAGATTGCAGGGGGGGGACTACGAGCAGTACTTC; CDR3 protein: CASRLQGGDYEQYF
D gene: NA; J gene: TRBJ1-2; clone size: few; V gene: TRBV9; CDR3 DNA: TGTGCCAGCAGCGCGGGGGATCCTGCCTATGGCTACACCTTC; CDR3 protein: CASSAGDPAYGYTF
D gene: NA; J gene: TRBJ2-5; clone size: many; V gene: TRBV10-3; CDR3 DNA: TGTGCCATCAGCGACAGGACATTTTCTGGTGAGACCCAGTACTTC; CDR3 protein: CAISDRTFSGETQYF
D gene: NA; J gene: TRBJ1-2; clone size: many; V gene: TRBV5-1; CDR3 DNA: TGCGCCAGCAGCTCGGACTTTAACTATGGCTACACCTTC; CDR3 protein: CASSSDFNYGYTF
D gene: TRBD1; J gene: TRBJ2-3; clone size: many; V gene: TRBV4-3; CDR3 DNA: TGCGCCAGCAGCCATCCACAGGGGGATACGCAGTATTTT; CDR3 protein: CASSHPQGDTQYF
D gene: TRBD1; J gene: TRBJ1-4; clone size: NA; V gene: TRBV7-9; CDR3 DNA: TGTGCCAGCAGCTCTCGGGCAGGGGGCTCGCTTAATGAAAAACTGTTTTTT; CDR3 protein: CASSSRAGGSLNEKLFF
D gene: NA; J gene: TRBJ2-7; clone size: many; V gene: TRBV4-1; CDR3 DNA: TGCGCCAGCAGCCAAAGCAGGGCCGGAGAGCAGTACTTC; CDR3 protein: CASSQSRAGEQYF
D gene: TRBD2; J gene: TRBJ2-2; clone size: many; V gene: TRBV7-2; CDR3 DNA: TGTGCCAGCAGGTCTAGCGGGAACACCGGGGAGCTGTTTTTT; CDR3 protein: CASRSSGNTGELFF
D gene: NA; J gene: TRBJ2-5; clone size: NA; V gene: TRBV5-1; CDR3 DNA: TGCGCCAGCAGCTTGGCCTCAATCGGGGGCGCGCAAGAGACCCAGTACTTC; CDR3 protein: CASSLASIGGAQETQYF
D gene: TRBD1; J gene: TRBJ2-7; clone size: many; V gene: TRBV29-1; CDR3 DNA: TGCAGCGTTTTGACAGGGAGTGGGAACGAGCAGTACTTC; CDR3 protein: CSVLTGSGNEQYF
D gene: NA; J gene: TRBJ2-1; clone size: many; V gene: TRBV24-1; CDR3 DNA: TGTGCCACCAGTGACCTCCAAAGTTTCAATGAGCAGTTCTTC; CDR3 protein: CATSDLQSFNEQFF
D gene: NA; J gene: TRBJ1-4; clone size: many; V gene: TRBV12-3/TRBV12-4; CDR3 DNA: TGTGCCACCCTTTTCGGGGGACGACCAACTAATGAAAAACTGTTTTTT; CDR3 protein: CATLFGGRPTNEKLFF